These 12 T cell receptor beta chains were sequenced from one sample in a study of blood T cell repertoires in COVID-19. Sequencing used immunoSEQ multiplex PCR; TCRdb keeps in-frame clones, though not all of them. The sample yields 85,000 to 100,000 clones, around 88% seen once. Sequences were obtained from peripheral blood. Every receptor here comes from a woman in her sixties with COVID-19, enrolled during active disease.

The chain recombines TRBV5-1 with TRBJ1-2; TRBD1 is a possible D gene (5 bases). CDR1 and CDR2 (germline): SGHRS, YFSETQ. Trimming stripped 5 bases from V and 2 bases from J, with 16 bases between. The CDR3 loop spans 15 amino acids. In DNA form, the CDR3 reads TGCGCCAGCAGTTTCTCTCCGACAGAGAACTATGGCTACACCTTC. Protein sequence: CASSFSPTENYGYTF.

The rearrangement joins TRBV24-1 to TRBJ2-3, with 8 bases identical to TRBD1. The V and J ends lost 7 bases and 2 bases, in that order; junction bases with no gene match: 7. The germline V gene has CDR1 KGHDR and CDR2 SFDVKD. The CDR3 loop spans 15 amino acids. The CDR3 sequence is CATSQTGANTDTQYF. As DNA, the CDR3 is TGTGCCACCAGCCAGACAGGGGCCAACACAGATACGCAGTATTTT.

As DNA, the CDR3 is TGTGCCAGCAGCCAGCGATTAGACATTCAGTACTTC. Its protein product is CASSQRLDIQYF. The V call is TRBV11-2, the J call TRBJ2-4; D gene unclear. The CDR3 spans 12 residues. The V gene lost 5 bases and the J gene lost 8 bases, with 10 bases spanning the gap. Germline V lookup: CDR1 SGHAT, CDR2 FQNNGV.

The chain uses TRBV5-1 and TRBJ2-5; 16 bases match TRBD2. In germline, CDR1 is SGHRS, CDR2 YFSETQ. This CDR3 is built from 16 residues. The V gene end was trimmed by 4 bases and the J gene end by 3 bases; junction bases not matched to a gene: 3. The CDR3 DNA sequence: TGCGCCAGCAGCCCCGGGACTAGCGGGGGGGAAGAGACCCAGTACTTC. This encodes CASSPGTSGGEETQYF.

CDR3 loop: CASSRSGGAVTDTQYF. CDR3 sequence (DNA): TGTGCCAGCAGCCGAAGCGGGGGGGCCGTGACAGATACGCAGTATTTT. The rearrangement links TRBV3-1 (or the pseudogene TRBV3-2) to TRBJ2-3, with 10 bases fitting TRBD2. Germline V gives CDR1 LGHDT, CDR2 YNNKEL (reference sequence). The CDR3 is 16 amino acids. V was clipped by 4 bases and J by 3 bases; unmatched bases: 7.

V and J are TRBV5-1 and TRBJ1-2; D call uncertain. The CDR3 contains 14 residues. Trimming left V 4 bases short and J 3 bases short, with 13 bases between. In germline, CDR1 is SGHRS, CDR2 YFSETQ. CDR3 sequence: CASSTGIQDYGYTF. The CDR3 DNA is TGCGCCAGCAGCACCGGTATCCAGGACTATGGCTACACCTTC.

The rearrangement joins TRBV28 to TRBJ2-6, with D possibly TRBD2 on 6 matching bases. Germline V gene lookup returns CDR1 MDHEN and CDR2 SYDVKM. The CDR3 has 17 residues. The germline V and J ends were trimmed by 5 bases and 2 bases, with 16 bases remaining between them. CDR3: CASSPGVAVTGANVLTF. CDR3 DNA sequence: TGTGCCAGCAGTCCGGGGGTCGCGGTGACTGGGGCCAACGTCCTGACTTTC.

The CDR3 DNA follows: TGTGCCAGCAGCCCATCCCGGACACCCCCCTACGAGCAGTACTTC. It is translated as CASSPSRTPPYEQYF. This chain links TRBV11-2 with TRBJ2-7; D is perhaps TRBD1 (5 bases). From germline, CDR1 is SGHAT and CDR2 FQNNGV. This CDR3 region has 15 residues. Trimming stripped 5 bases from V and 2 bases from J, with 16 bases between.

This chain connects TRBV4-3 to TRBJ2-1; D call uncertain. V gave up 0 bases and J gave up 5 bases, with 8 bases separating them. This CDR3 is built from 14 residues. The germline gives CDR1 LGHNA, CDR2 YSLEER. CDR3 in DNA: TGCGCCAGCAGCCAAGAGAGGCAGAACAATGAGCAGTTCTTC. Protein product: CASSQERQNNEQFF.

This clone was observed a handful of times. V and J are TRBV19 and TRBJ1-6, with TRBD1 identical over 10 bases. CDR1 is LNHDA and CDR2 is SQIVND in the germline V gene (reference sequence). With 6 bases clipped from V and 10 bases from J, the junction kept 15 bases outside the gene matches. This CDR3 is 17 amino acids long. CDR3 residues: CASRDADRGIAGSPLHF. In nucleotides, the CDR3 is TGTGCCAGTAGGGACGCGGACAGGGGGATTGCGGGGTCACCCCTCCACTTT.

The chain uses TRBV6-5 and TRBJ1-2, with D perhaps TRBD1 (5 bases). V was shortened by 0 bases and J by 5 bases, with 7 bases between the two germline ends. CDR3 length: 13 amino acids. CDR1 is MNHEY, CDR2 SVGAGI, per germline. The CDR3 DNA follows: TGTGCCAGCAGTTACTCCGACAGATATGGCTACACCTTC. This encodes CASSYSDRYGYTF.

The J gene is TRBJ2-7, the V gene TRBV7-9; weak D call: TRBD1 (6 bases). This CDR3 spans 13 amino acids. Germline CDR1 and CDR2: SEHNR and FQNEAQ (reference sequence). V lost 5 bases to trimming and J lost 6 bases, with 14 bases between them. The CDR3 reads CASSEQGFGEQYF. The CDR3 DNA sequence: TGTGCCAGCAGCGAACAGGGTTTTGGCGAGCAGTACTTC.